This T cell receptor (beta chain) was sequenced for a study of blood T cells in healthy people across ages. Germline V gene sequence: CDR1 DFQATT, CDR2 SNEGSKA (reference sequence). CDR3 length equals 15 residues. Trimming took off 0 bases at V and 3 bases at J, with 11 bases between the two ends. It was with a sample-barcoded 5' primer and a J-beta primer mix that a second PCR of about 6 to 12 cycles was run. TCRdb re-derived calls from the 5' RACE reads in MiXCR, one entry per CDR3 protein. Here the sample spans hundreds of thousands of distinct CDR3 sequences, under 25% being singletons. No fewer than 5 micrograms of total RNA were isolated from every sample. This clonotype was recorded once.

The genes are TRBV20-1 and TRBJ1-4; possible D gene TRBD1, 5 bases. Sequencing used blood. This receptor was identified in a man in his sixties or seventies in good health. In nucleotides, the CDR3 is TGCAGTGCTAGAGATGGGGCGGGGTCTAATGAAAAACTGTTTTTT. Protein: CSARDGAGSNEKLFF.